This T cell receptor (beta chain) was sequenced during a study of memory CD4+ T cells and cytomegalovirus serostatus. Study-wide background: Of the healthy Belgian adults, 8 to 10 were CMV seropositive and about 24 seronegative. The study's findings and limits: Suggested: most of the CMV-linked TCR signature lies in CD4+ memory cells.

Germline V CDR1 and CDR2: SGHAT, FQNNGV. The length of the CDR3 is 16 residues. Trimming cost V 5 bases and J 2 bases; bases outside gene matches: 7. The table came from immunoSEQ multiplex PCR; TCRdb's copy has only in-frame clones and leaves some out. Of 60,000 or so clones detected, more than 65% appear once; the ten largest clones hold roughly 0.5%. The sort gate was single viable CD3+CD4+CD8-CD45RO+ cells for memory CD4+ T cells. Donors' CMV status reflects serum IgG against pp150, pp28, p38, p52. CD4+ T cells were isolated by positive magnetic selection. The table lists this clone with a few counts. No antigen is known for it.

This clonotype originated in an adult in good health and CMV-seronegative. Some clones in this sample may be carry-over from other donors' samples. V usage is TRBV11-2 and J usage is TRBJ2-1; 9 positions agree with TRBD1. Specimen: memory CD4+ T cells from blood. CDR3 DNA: TGTGCCAGCAGCCGGTCGACAGGGGGTCCCTACAATGAGCAGTTCTTC. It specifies CASSRSTGGPYNEQFF.